Presented here are 21 T cell receptor beta chains from one specimen sequenced in a study of PD-1 blockade in classical Hodgkin lymphoma. Every patient relapsed after autologous stem cell transplantation, and brentuximab vedotin exposure varied. Only in-frame clones appear in the TCRdb table, and some are missing; sequencing was by immunoSEQ multiplex PCR. Of under 100,000 clones in the sample, around 90% were seen once. The sample in question was peripheral blood mononuclear cells (PBMCs), obtained before the second cycle of nivolumab. The source of these receptors is a human donor with classical Hodgkin lymphoma.

The chain combines TRBV10-3 with TRBJ2-1; 7 nucleotides match TRBD1. There are 14 residues in the CDR3. CDR1 and CDR2 from the germline V gene are ENHRY and SYGVKD. V gave up 0 bases and J gave up 8 bases; unmatched junction bases: 4. The CDR3 nucleotides read TGTGCCATCAGTGAGTCTAACAGGGGTTATGAGCAGTTCTTC. Its translation is CAISESNRGYEQFF.

J is TRBJ1-2 and V is TRBV30; 7 bases agree with TRBD1. The CDR3 is 11 amino acids. Germline-derived CDR1 and CDR2 are GTSNPN and SVGIG (reference sequence). V trimming: 4 bases; J trimming: 9 bases; junction bases outside the gene matches: 5. CDR3 sequence reads: CAWNTGVSYTF. CDR3 bases: TGTGCCTGGAATACAGGGGTTAGCTACACCTTC.

The chain couples TRBV4-1 to TRBJ1-1; TRBD1 might be the D (6 bases). Trimming took off 1 base at V and 4 bases at J, with 16 bases between the two ends. The CDR3 runs to 16 residues. From germline, CDR1 is MGHRA and CDR2 YSYEKL. The CDR3 region is CASSQVGGGAGTEAFF. In DNA form, the CDR3 reads TGCGCCAGCAGCCAAGTGGGGGGCGGCGCAGGCACTGAAGCTTTCTTT.

This clone was found once. The chain combines TRBV10-2 with TRBJ2-5; 14 bases match TRBD2. J was trimmed by 4 bases and V by 6 bases; bases with no gene match: 4. CDR3 length equals 15 residues. Germline loops: CDR1 WSHSY, CDR2 SAAADI. The CDR3 loop reads CASRGLAGVGETQYF. The CDR3, as DNA: TGCGCCAGCAGGGGACTAGCGGGAGTAGGAGAGACCCAGTACTTC.

In this sample, this clone turned up once. The rearrangement links TRBV5-1 to TRBJ2-7; D ambiguous. The CDR3 covers 15 residues. The ends were cut back, 0 bases at V and 1 base at J, with 11 bases in the middle. Per the germline V gene, CDR1 is SGHRS and CDR2 is YFSETQ. Here the CDR3 DNA reads TGCGCCAGCAGCTTGGACTTAGGGTTGTCCTACGAGCAGTACTTC. This sequence encodes CASSLDLGLSYEQYF. The full variable domain, its missing parts supplied by reference TRBV5-1 and TRBJ2-7, is KAGVTQTPRYLIKTRGQQVTLSCSPISGHRSVSWYQQTPGQGLQFLFEYFSETQRNKGNFPGRFSGRQFSNSRSEMNVSTLELGDSALYLCASSLDLGLSYEQYFGPGTRLTVT.

The rearrangement joins TRBV19 to TRBJ2-7; either TRBD1 or TRBD2 may fit D (5 bases each). The germline gives CDR1 LNHDA, CDR2 SQIVND (reference sequence). The CDR3 has 15 residues. V lost 4 bases to trimming and J lost 4 bases, with 17 bases between them. CDR3 loop: CASSRTGDRFYEQYF. The CDR3 DNA follows: TGTGCCAGTAGTAGAACCGGGGACCGATTTTACGAGCAGTACTTC.

This chain uses TRBV19 with TRBJ2-5, with a tentative D call TRBD1 (6 bases). From germline, CDR1 is LNHDA and CDR2 SQIVND (reference sequence). The CDR3 is 14 amino acids. V was shortened by 0 bases and J by 5 bases, with 10 bases between the two germline ends. Here the CDR3 DNA reads TGTGCCAGTAGTATAGACACACAGGGTGAGACCCAGTACTTC. This codes for CASSIDTQGETQYF.

This clone showed up just a few times. The V call is TRBV5-4, the J call TRBJ2-1; 11 nucleotides align to TRBD2. V shed 4 bases, J shed 4 bases, and the junction held 4 bases outside the gene matches. There are 15 residues in the CDR3. Germline-derived CDR1 and CDR2 are SGHNT and YYREEE (reference sequence). The CDR3 DNA reads as TGTGCCAGCAGCGCGTCTAGCGGGAGGTACAATGAGCAGTTCTTC. This sequence encodes CASSASSGRYNEQFF.

The chain recombines TRBV15 with TRBJ2-7; D remains ambiguous. V lost 1 base and J 2 bases, leaving 9 bases between the germline ends. Germline CDR1 is LNHNV and CDR2 is YYDKDF (reference sequence). The CDR3 is made up of 14 amino acids. CDR3 in amino acids: CATSRASGTYEQYF. DNA for the CDR3: TGTGCCACCAGCAGAGCGTCAGGAACCTACGAGCAGTACTTC.

CDR3: CASSLGRKETQYF. The CDR3 region has the DNA TGTGCCAGCAGTTTAGGCAGAAAAGAGACCCAGTACTTC. The chain employs TRBV27 and TRBJ2-5, with D unresolved. The CDR3 contains 13 residues. The V and J ends lost 2 bases and 3 bases respectively, with 7 bases between them. Germline CDR1 and CDR2: MNHEY and SMNVEV (reference sequence).

The J gene is TRBJ2-7, the V gene TRBV27, with 8 bases matching TRBD1. CDR1 MNHEY and CDR2 SMNVEV come from the germline V gene (reference sequence). The CDR3 consists of 15 residues. The V segment lost 4 bases and the J segment 2 bases; nucleotides outside the gene matches: 7. This CDR3 is CASSSWGQAAYEQYF. The DNA of the CDR3 is TGTGCCAGCAGTTCTTGGGGACAGGCTGCCTACGAGCAGTACTTC.

This clone was seen only once. This rearrangement joins TRBV27 to TRBJ2-7, with 13 bases matching TRBD2. In germline, CDR1 is MNHEY, CDR2 SMNVEV (reference sequence). The length of the CDR3 is 16 residues. The junction had 16 bases not matched to a gene; V was cut back by 10 bases and J by 7 bases. CDR3 coding DNA: TGTGCCATCCAATCCCCGGGACTAGCGGGATCAAGGGAGCAGTACTTC. It codes for CAIQSPGLAGSREQYF.

The rearrangement joins TRBV28 to TRBJ2-7; 8 bases are a match to TRBD1. In germline, CDR1 is MDHEN, CDR2 SYDVKM. V shed 3 bases, J shed 2 bases, and the junction held 3 bases outside the gene matches. The length of the CDR3 is 14 residues. The CDR3 DNA is TGTGCCAGCAGTTTTCAGGGACAGGCCTACGAGCAGTACTTC. Residues: CASSFQGQAYEQYF.

The chain couples TRBV9 to TRBJ2-5, with TRBD2 matching 8 bases. This CDR3 region has 13 residues. V gave up 4 bases and J gave up 4 bases; unmatched junction bases: 3. Germline V CDR1 and CDR2: SGDLS, YYNGEE. CDR3 nucleotides: TGTGCCAGCAGCACTAGCGGACGAGAGACCCAGTACTTC. Translation: CASSTSGRETQYF.

The chain links TRBV5-1 to TRBJ2-2; the D gene is possibly TRBD1 (5 bases). The V gene's germline CDR1 is SGHRS and CDR2 YFSETQ. The CDR3 is 15 amino acids. Trimming shortened V by 0 bases and J by 3 bases, and 9 bases separated the two germline ends. CDR3 amino acids: CASSLARVDTGELFF. The CDR3 DNA is TGCGCCAGCAGCTTGGCCAGGGTGGACACCGGGGAGCTGTTTTTT.

V gene TRBV15 combines with J gene TRBJ1-2; D unclear. Germline V gene data show CDR1 as LNHNV and CDR2 as YYDKDF (reference sequence). The CDR3 covers 14 residues. V gave up 0 bases and J gave up 8 bases, with 13 bases separating them. CDR3 loop: CATSRDGMGWGYTF. In DNA, the CDR3 is TGTGCCACCAGCAGAGATGGAATGGGCTGGGGCTACACCTTC.

J is TRBJ1-5 and V is TRBV10-2; 7 nucleotides agree with TRBD1. The germline CDR1 and CDR2 sequences are WSHSY and SAAADI. The CDR3 runs to 16 residues. The V gene end was trimmed by 3 bases and the J gene end by 5 bases; junction bases not matched to a gene: 10. CDR3 bases: TGCGCCAGCAGTGAACCGGACAGGAAACCCTATCAGCCCCAGCATTTT. This encodes CASSEPDRKPYQPQHF.

The rearrangement uses TRBV25-1 and TRBJ2-3; no clear D. CDR3 length equals 12 residues. The ends were cut back, 5 bases at V and 6 bases at J, with 9 bases in the middle. Germline V CDR1 and CDR2: MGHDK, SYGVNS. The CDR3: CASSYITDTQYF. CDR3 nucleotide sequence: TGTGCCAGCAGTTACATAACTGATACGCAGTATTTT.

The chain recombines TRBV14 with TRBJ1-1, with D possibly TRBD1 on 6 matching bases. The V gene's germline CDR1 is SGHDN and CDR2 FVKESK. Trimming took 2 bases from V and 9 from J, leaving 13 bases between them. The CDR3 extends over 13 amino acids. The CDR3 DNA follows: TGTGCCAGCAGCCAATCGACAGGAGGGCAAGCTTTCTTT. Translation gives CASSQSTGGQAFF.

The chain couples TRBV19 to TRBJ2-7; 7 nucleotides align to TRBD2. Germline values: CDR1 LNHDA, CDR2 SQIVND (reference sequence). This CDR3 is built from 14 residues. J gave up 0 bases and V 3 bases, and 2 bases lay outside the gene matches. The CDR3 is CASSMGGNSYEQYF. CDR3 nucleotides: TGTGCCAGTAGTATGGGGGGGAACTCCTACGAGCAGTACTTC.

This chain uses TRBV7-9 with TRBJ2-2; D not resolved. V lost 2 bases, J lost 4 bases, and 11 bases lay in between. Germline-derived CDR1 and CDR2 are SEHNR and FQNEAQ (reference sequence). The CDR3 totals 15 residues. The CDR3 sequence is CASSLLALSTGELFF. CDR3 sequence (DNA): TGTGCCAGCAGCTTACTCGCGTTGTCCACCGGGGAGCTGTTTTTT. Full variable domain (outside the CDR3, taken from reference TRBV7-9 and TRBJ2-2): DTGVSQNPRHKITKRGQNVTFRCDPISEHNRLYWYRQTLGQGPEFLTYFQNEAQLEKSRLLSDRFSAERPKGSFSTLEIQRTEQGDSAMYLCASSLLALSTGELFFGEGSRLTVL.